Below, 2 T cell receptor beta chains from the same sample are listed, as sequenced in a study of beta chain features in type 1 diabetes. TCRB transcripts that were expressed got sequenced, as all of the isolated RNA had been reverse transcribed. Repertoires were generated with immunoSEQ multiplex PCR, while TCRdb's copy carries only in-frame clones and drops some. The repertoire holds around 250,000 clones, with roughly 21% as singletons. For these receptors, no antigen is known. Overall study results and limits: All four CD4+ subsets from Type 1 diabetes patients carried moderately but significantly shorter TCRB CDR3s.

The sequencing input was naive CD4+ T cells from blood. Receptors were obtained from a woman between 40 and 55 years old with type 1 diabetes.

This rearrangement joins TRBV28 to TRBJ1-2; D is unresolved. This CDR3 comprises 14 residues. Between the trimmed V and J ends, which lost 8 bases and 5 bases, there was a span of 18 bases. CDR1 MDHEN and CDR2 SYDVKM come from the germline V gene. CDR3 DNA sequence: TGTGCCAGCGCATGGGGAGGAGGAGAATATGGCTACACCTTC. This encodes CASAWGGGEYGYTF.

This chain uses TRBV6-1 with TRBJ2-5, with 9 positions matching TRBD2. This CDR3 has 15 amino acids. V dropped 6 bases and J dropped 1; count of bases not matched to a gene: 6. Germline V gene data show CDR1 as MNHNS and CDR2 as SASEGT. The CDR3 DNA sequence: TGTGCCAGCAGGACGACTAGCGGAGGCCAAGAGACCCAGTACTTC. The encoded protein is CASRTTSGGQETQYF.